The 22 T cell receptor beta chains listed next were all sequenced from one sample in a study of OX40 agonist ivuxolimab in advanced cancers. Only in-frame clones appear in the TCRdb table, and some are missing; sequencing was by immunoSEQ multiplex PCR. Of almost 90,000 clones detected, approximately 90% appear once; the ten largest clones hold 0.7% to 0.9%. The sequencing here drew on CD4+ or CD8+ T cells sorted from blood, taken in a trial of the OX40 agonist ivuxolimab. These receptors were collected from an adult with an advanced solid tumor such as melanoma, head and neck, liver or kidney cancer.

J is TRBJ2-3 and V is TRBV7-2; 7 bases are shared with TRBD2. Germline CDR1 reads SGHTA; CDR2 reads FQGNSA. The ends lost 6 bases at V and 4 bases at J; junction bases unmatched: 1. The CDR3 contains 12 residues. CDR3 amino acids: CASRAGADTQYF. In DNA, the CDR3 is TGTGCCAGCAGGGCGGGGGCAGATACGCAGTATTTT. Supplemented by reference TRBV7-2 and TRBJ2-3, the full variable domain reads GAGVSQSPSNKVTEKGKDVELRCDPISGHTALYWYRQSLGQGLEFLIYFQGNSAPDKSGLPSDRFSAERTGGSVSTLTIQRTQQEDSAVYLCASRAGADTQYFGPGTRLTVL.

V gene TRBV30 combines with J gene TRBJ1-5; TRBD1 matches at 8 bases. Germline assignment: CDR1 GTSNPN and CDR2 SVGIG (reference sequence). The CDR3 is 16 amino acids. The V and J ends lost 5 bases and 1 base, in that order; junction bases with no gene match: 10. The CDR3 reads CAWGPQWDRSNQPQHF. CDR3 bases: TGTGCCTGGGGCCCTCAGTGGGACAGGAGCAATCAGCCCCAGCATTTT.

This clone has only a few counts. CDR3 sequence reads: CASSPDRRNTEAFF. Written as DNA, the CDR3 is TGTGCCAGCAGCCCGGACAGGAGGAACACTGAAGCTTTCTTT. V usage is TRBV27 and J usage is TRBJ1-1, with 7 bases fitting TRBD1. The V gene's germline CDR1 is MNHEY and CDR2 SMNVEV (reference sequence). The CDR3 is 14 amino acids. V was clipped by 6 bases and J by 1 base; unmatched bases: 5.

The V gene is TRBV7-2, the J gene TRBJ2-7, with 7 bases matching TRBD2. CDR1 and CDR2 (germline): SGHTA, FQGNSA. V was clipped by 6 bases and J by 0 bases; unmatched bases: 8. The CDR3 extends over 15 amino acids. The CDR3 is CASSAVAGSSYEQYF. In DNA, the CDR3 is TGTGCCAGCAGTGCGGTAGCGGGTAGCTCCTACGAGCAGTACTTC.

This clone has more than one count but fewer than ten. This chain connects TRBV18 to TRBJ1-6; D is undetermined. Trimming shortened V by 1 base and J by 6 bases, and 13 bases separated the two germline ends. CDR3 size: 16 residues. CDR1 is KGHSH, CDR2 LQKENI, per germline. The CDR3 region is CASSPLQTAGNSPLHF. CDR3 in DNA: TGTGCCAGCTCACCACTCCAAACAGCGGGTAATTCACCCCTCCACTTT. The entire variable domain, with the rest obtained from reference TRBV18 and TRBJ1-6, is as follows: NAGVMQNPRHLVRRRGQEARLRCSPMKGHSHVYWYRQLPEEGLKFMVYLQKENIIDESGMPKERFSAEFPKEGPSILRIQQVVRGDSAAYFCASSPLQTAGNSPLHFGNGTRLTVT.

This clone was seen a few times. The genes are TRBV30 and TRBJ1-1; TRBD1 matches 9 bases. After removal of 5 bases from V and 4 bases from J, the junction contained 2 bases not matched to a gene. The length of the CDR3 is 12 residues. From germline, CDR1 is GTSNPN and CDR2 SVGIG (reference sequence). As DNA, the CDR3 is TGTGCCTGGGGACAGGGGTTCACTGAAGCTTTCTTT. It specifies CAWGQGFTEAFF.

The V call is TRBV25-1, the J call TRBJ2-7; possible D gene TRBD2, 7 bases. Germline V CDR1 and CDR2: MGHDK, SYGVNS. This CDR3 region has 16 residues. Trimming removed 5 bases at V and 0 bases at J, with 17 bases between. CDR3 amino acids: CASSPYDGGRSYEQYF. The CDR3, as DNA: TGTGCCAGCAGTCCCTACGACGGGGGGCGCTCCTACGAGCAGTACTTC.

This sequence joins TRBV6-1 and TRBJ1-2; 8 nucleotides match TRBD1. This CDR3 is built from 15 residues. The V gene's germline CDR1 is MNHNS and CDR2 SASEGT. The V segment lost 6 bases and the J segment 4 bases; nucleotides outside the gene matches: 10. CDR3 protein: CASRNPQGGIYGYTF. The CDR3 nucleotides are TGTGCCAGCAGGAATCCACAGGGGGGAATCTATGGCTACACCTTC.

The rearrangement joins TRBV18 to TRBJ1-6; 7 nucleotides agree with TRBD1. V was pared by 2 bases and J by 9 bases, with 7 bases of the junction left unmatched. Germline lookup yields CDR1 KGHSH and CDR2 LQKENI. The CDR3 sequence is 15 residues long. This CDR3 reads CASSPTGDEVSPLHF. CDR3 DNA: TGTGCCAGCTCACCAACAGGGGATGAGGTTTCACCCCTCCACTTT.

This clone has a handful of counts. The chain joins TRBV7-2 to TRBJ1-3; 7 bases match TRBD1. The CDR3 contains 15 residues. The ends lost 3 bases at V and 4 bases at J; junction bases unmatched: 6. In germline, CDR1 is SGHTA, CDR2 FQGNSA. The CDR3 bases are TGTGCCAGCAGCTTGATGACAGGGTCGGGAAACACCATATATTTT. Translating it yields CASSLMTGSGNTIYF.

The J gene is TRBJ1-1, the V gene TRBV28; D not certain. CDR1 and CDR2 (germline): MDHEN, SYDVKM. The V and J ends lost 4 bases and 1 base respectively, with 13 bases between them. The CDR3 consists of 15 residues. The CDR3 nucleotides are TGTGCCAGCAGTTGGCGGGCCCCAAAGAACACTGAAGCTTTCTTT. Its translation: CASSWRAPKNTEAFF.

V is TRBV7-2 and J is TRBJ2-7, with TRBD1 as a possible D gene (5 bases). Germline assignment: CDR1 SGHTA and CDR2 FQGNSA. Trimming took off 1 base at V and 6 bases at J, with 7 bases between the two ends. The CDR3 runs to 12 residues. The CDR3 region is CASSLDRREQYF. CDR3 DNA: TGTGCCAGCAGCTTAGACAGGCGCGAGCAGTACTTC.

The rearrangement links TRBV19 to TRBJ2-7; D not resolved. Trimming cost V 3 bases and J 2 bases, with 8 bases left between them. The CDR3 has 13 amino acids. Germline CDR1 and CDR2: LNHDA and SQIVND (reference sequence). CDR3 in amino acids: CASSMAVTYEQYF. The CDR3 DNA is TGTGCCAGTAGTATGGCGGTAACCTACGAGCAGTACTTC.

The V gene is TRBV2, the J gene TRBJ2-5; D not certain. The CDR3 is 13 residues long. The germline CDR1 and CDR2 sequences are SNHLY and FYNNEI. V gave up 5 bases and J gave up 1 base, with 8 bases separating them. CDR3 region: CASSFTVQETQYF. DNA of the CDR3: TGTGCCAGCAGTTTTACAGTCCAAGAGACCCAGTACTTC.

The rearrangement links TRBV19 to TRBJ2-2, with D unresolved. The germline gives CDR1 LNHDA, CDR2 SQIVND (reference sequence). Trimming took 8 bases from V and 6 from J, leaving 4 bases between them. The CDR3 length is 10 residues. The CDR3 here is CASFPGELFF. The DNA for the CDR3 is TGTGCCAGTTTCCCCGGGGAGCTGTTTTTT. The complete variable domain, with remaining parts taken from reference TRBV19 and TRBJ2-2, reads DGGITQSPKYLFRKEGQNVTLSCEQNLNHDAMYWYRQDPGQGLRLIYYSQIVNDFQKGDIAEGYSVSREKKESFPLTVTSAQKNPTAFYLCASFPGELFFGEGSRLTVL.

This clone was counted a few times. This sequence joins TRBV6-5 and TRBJ2-2; maybe TRBD2 (5 bases). The CDR3 spans 14 residues. V was trimmed by 2 bases and J by 3 bases, leaving 7 bases between them. CDR1 MNHEY and CDR2 SVGAGI come from the germline V gene. CDR3 protein: CASSYGGYTGELFF. In DNA form, the CDR3 reads TGTGCCAGCAGTTACGGAGGATACACCGGGGAGCTGTTTTTT.

The chain carries TRBV4-1 and TRBJ2-1; 9 nucleotides agree with TRBD2. Germline-derived CDR1 and CDR2 are MGHRA and YSYEKL. The CDR3 covers 18 residues. With V trimmed by 0 bases and J by 5 bases, 11 bases remained unmatched. DNA for the CDR3: TGCGCCAGCAGCCAAGATAGGGGCGAGACTAGCGGCAACAATGAGCAGTTCTTC. This gives the protein CASSQDRGETSGNNEQFF.

The genes are TRBV5-3 and TRBJ1-5, with a weak D call TRBD1 (5 bases). TRBV5-3 is marked as an open reading frame, function uncertain. V was cut by 4 bases and J by 4 bases, with 21 bases left in between. This CDR3 comprises 17 residues. For the CDR3, the DNA is TGTGCCAGAAGCCGAGGACCCATGGGAAGGGGAAATCAGCCCCAGCATTTT. Translation gives CARSRGPMGRGNQPQHF.

The chain carries TRBV4-2 and TRBJ1-3; TRBD1 might be the D (5 bases). Deletions cut 1 base from V and 8 bases from J, with 27 bases between. CDR1 LGHNA and CDR2 YNFKEQ come from the germline V gene. The CDR3 is 19 residues long. CDR3 nucleotide sequence: TGTGCCAGCAGCCAAGCTCACGGACAACCCTCCCTAACAGGACACACCATATATTTT. Encoded protein: CASSQAHGQPSLTGHTIYF.

The chain is built from TRBV25-1 and TRBJ2-5; D remains unclear. The DNA end favors TRBJ2-7, so the J call may be wrong. There are 11 residues in the CDR3. Germline V gene lookup returns CDR1 MGHDK and CDR2 SYGVNS. The CDR3 protein is CASSLLGEQYF. In DNA form, the CDR3 reads TGTGCCAGCAGTCTATTGGGCGAGCAGTACTTC.

On this clone: In the same sample, other DNA sequences code for this CDR3. The gene calls are TRBV5-1 and TRBJ2-5, with D possibly being TRBD1 (6 bases). Trimming cost V 2 bases and J 5 bases, with 16 bases left between them. The germline CDR1 and CDR2 sequences are SGHRS and YFSETQ. This CDR3 spans 15 amino acids. CDR3: CASSLLSGAGETQYF. The CDR3 bases are TGCGCCAGCAGCTTATTGTCAGGGGCAGGGGAGACCCAGTACTTC.

The V call is TRBV7-2, the J call TRBJ2-5; D call uncertain. This CDR3 contains 15 residues. Trimming stripped 1 base from V and 0 bases from J, with 9 bases between. The germline V gene has CDR1 SGHTA and CDR2 FQGNSA. The CDR3 here is CASSLVSADQETQYF. The DNA for the CDR3 is TGTGCCAGCAGCTTAGTAAGTGCGGACCAAGAGACCCAGTACTTC.